This entry is about one T cell receptor (beta chain). TCRdb used MiXCR to reprocess the PCR reads, holding one entry per CDR3 protein. The sample carries under 20,000 distinct CDR3 sequences, 35% to 50% recorded once. The data originate from a study of tumor-infiltrating lymphocytes in oesophageal squamous cell carcinoma. The sample comprised normal esophageal tissue next to the tumor. This sequence originates from a male donor with esophageal squamous cell carcinoma.

The CDR3 region is CASSYRVRGSPLHF. The CDR3 DNA reads as TGTGCCAGCAGCTACAGGGTTCGGGGGTCACCCCTCCACTTT. This sequence joins TRBV7-6 and TRBJ1-6; maybe TRBD1 (6 bases). The germline gives CDR1 SGHVS, CDR2 FNYEAQ. Deletions cut 4 bases from V and 10 bases from J, with 14 bases between. The CDR3 spans 14 residues.